This T cell receptor beta chain was found in a study of T cells in Graves' hyperthyroidism and ophthalmopathy. From RNA transcripts, TCR beta CDR3 regions were amplified. A set of HTBI primers served as the primers for a first-round RT-PCR of the TCR CDR3. Each CDR3 protein is one row after TCRdb ran MiXCR on the multiplex PCR reads. The table records some 210,000 distinct CDR3 sequences, about 15% of them present only once. Many counts were recorded for this clonotype. Its antigen remains unidentified. Exclusions: uncontrolled infection, other autoimmune disease, pregnancy, lactation. Broader study findings: The model predicted ophthalmopathy a median around 6.5 months before onset.

This TCR came from a man aged 45-65 years with Graves' hyperthyroidism. The sample comprised blood.

CDR3 protein: CSARDDARVGEQFF. DNA of the CDR3: TGCAGTGCTAGAGATGACGCCAGGGTAGGTGAGCAGTTCTTC. This chain uses TRBV20-1 with TRBJ2-1, with D perhaps matching TRBD1 (5 bases). The germline gives CDR1 DFQATT, CDR2 SNEGSKA (reference sequence). V was pared by 0 bases and J by 9 bases, with 15 bases between. This CDR3 is 14 amino acids long.